Detailed here is one T cell receptor (beta chain). The data belong to a study of PD-1 blockade in classical Hodgkin lymphoma. Time point given: cycle 4 day 1 (C4D1), after 6 weeks of nivolumab. All patients experienced relapse after autologous stem cell transplantation, and brentuximab vedotin exposure was variable. Measured with immunoSEQ multiplex PCR; TCRdb has only the in-frame clones, and not every one. The sample has roughly 50,000 clones; approximately 89% are singletons. Losses at the gene ends were 4 bases for V and 5 bases for J; bases not matched to a gene: 7. The CDR3 covers 16 residues. Germline CDR1 and CDR2: SGHAT and FQNNGV.

Sequencing used peripheral blood mononuclear cells (PBMCs), obtained before the fourth cycle of nivolumab. The origin of this receptor is a human donor with classical Hodgkin lymphoma. The chain has TRBV11-2 and TRBJ2-5, with TRBD2 matching 13 bases. CDR3 DNA: TGTGCCAGCAGCTCAGGGACTAGCGGGGTTCGGGAGACCCAGTACTTC. Protein product: CASSSGTSGVRETQYF. Full variable domain (rest looked up from reference TRBV11-2 and TRBJ2-5): EAGVAQSPRYKIIEKRQSVAFWCNPISGHATLYWYQQILGQGPKLLIQFQNNGVVDDSQLPKDRFSAERLKGVDSTLKIQPAKLEDSAVYLCASSSGTSGVRETQYFGPGTRLLVL.